What follows are 21 T cell receptor beta chains derived from one specimen sequenced in a study of shared clonotypes between healthy human individuals. Terminally differentiated effector memory CD45RA+ cells were excluded by CCR7 positive selection of CD45RO-negative cells. Generated by immunoSEQ multiplex PCR, the TCRdb table keeps only in-frame clones and is missing some. Of around 640,000 clones listed, around 96% are singletons. The sample consisted of naive CD8+ T cells sorted from blood. These receptors were collected from a woman under 40 in good health.

The V and J genes are TRBV5-1 and TRBJ2-7, with D possibly being TRBD1 (6 bases). Germline V CDR1 and CDR2: SGHRS, YFSETQ. This CDR3 spans 14 amino acids. Trimming left V 4 bases short and J 2 bases short, with 13 bases between. For the CDR3, the DNA is TGCGCCAGCAGCCCGTGGACAGATACCTACGAGCAGTACTTC. Translation gives CASSPWTDTYEQYF.

The V and J genes are TRBV2 and TRBJ1-4, with a weak D call TRBD1 (6 bases). The germline V gene encodes CDR1 SNHLY and CDR2 FYNNEI. The CDR3 covers 13 residues. Trimming took off 10 bases at V and 6 bases at J, with 15 bases between the two ends. The CDR3 sequence is CAILRQVDEKLFF. CDR3 nucleotides: TGTGCCATCCTAAGACAGGTGGATGAAAAACTGTTTTTT.

The J gene is TRBJ2-7, the V gene TRBV10-2, with 7 bases identical to TRBD2. The CDR3 length is 13 residues. V lost 6 bases and J lost 3; bases outside the gene matches: 5. In germline, CDR1 is WSHSY, CDR2 SAAADI. CDR3 loop: CASRGTTDYEQYF. The DNA for the CDR3 is TGCGCCAGCAGGGGGACTACCGACTACGAGCAGTACTTC.

As regards this clone: The junction and the germline gene differ at one end; a read error may be behind it. The genes are TRBV10-2 and TRBJ2-3; a weak D match, TRBD1 (6 bases). Germline lookup yields CDR1 WSHSY and CDR2 SAAADI. There are 15 residues in the CDR3. CDR3 amino acids: CASREDRHLTDTQYF. CDR3 nucleotide sequence: TGCGCCAGCCGTGAGGACAGACATCTCACAGATACGCAGTATTTT.

The rearrangement uses TRBV7-9 and TRBJ2-1; D gene unclear. Looked up from germline, CDR1 is SEHNR and CDR2 is FQNEAQ (reference sequence). V was cut by 5 bases and J by 12 bases, with 11 bases left in between. This CDR3 has 11 residues. CDR3 bases: TGTGCCAGCAGCGCACCTGACGGGCAGTTCTTC. It is translated as CASSAPDGQFF.

Details on this clone: Other DNA sequences of this sample code for an identical CDR3. V is TRBV6-1 and J is TRBJ2-7; D is unclear. Trimming cost V 3 bases and J 0 bases, with 6 bases left between them. CDR1 is MNHNS, CDR2 SASEGT, per germline. The CDR3 has 13 residues. The CDR3 DNA follows: TGTGCCAGCAGTGAGGGCGGCTCCTACGAGCAGTACTTC. Its translation: CASSEGGSYEQYF.

The chain employs TRBV20-1 and TRBJ2-1; no definite D call. Germline CDR1 and CDR2: DFQATT and SNEGSKA (reference sequence). V lost 5 bases, J lost 6 bases, and 8 bases lay in between. The CDR3 covers 11 residues. This CDR3 is CSAQIGNEQFF. Written as DNA, the CDR3 is TGCAGTGCTCAGATAGGCAATGAGCAGTTCTTC.

The V call is TRBV30, the J call TRBJ2-3; unclear D gene. The CDR3 extends over 15 amino acids. Trimming took 5 bases from V and 5 from J, leaving 20 bases between them. Germline V CDR1 and CDR2: GTSNPN, SVGIG (reference sequence). CDR3 loop: CAWLHPNKKGDTQYF. CDR3 sequence (DNA): TGTGCCTGGCTTCATCCTAACAAGAAAGGAGATACGCAGTATTTT.

The rearrangement links TRBV19 to TRBJ2-1; a possible D gene is TRBD2 (5 bases). Trimming stripped 3 bases from V and 7 bases from J, with 13 bases between. The CDR3 contains 14 residues. Germline V gene sequence: CDR1 LNHDA, CDR2 SQIVND (reference sequence). CDR3: CASSIDYKMNEQFF. CDR3 sequence (DNA): TGTGCCAGTAGTATTGACTATAAAATGAATGAGCAGTTCTTC.

The rearrangement joins TRBV7-2 to TRBJ2-1; D possibly uses TRBD1 or TRBD2 (5 bases each). V was pared by 2 bases and J by 4 bases, with 12 bases between. Germline V gene lookup returns CDR1 SGHTA and CDR2 FQGNSA. The CDR3 has 15 amino acids. This CDR3 is CASSLTWDLYNEQFF. The CDR3 DNA follows: TGTGCCAGCAGCTTAACTTGGGACCTTTACAATGAGCAGTTCTTC.

The V call is TRBV27, the J call TRBJ2-2; tentative D call: TRBD2 (6 bases). Germline V gene lookup returns CDR1 MNHEY and CDR2 SMNVEV (reference sequence). The CDR3 has 22 residues. V gave up 4 bases and J gave up 6 bases, with 36 bases separating them. The DNA for the CDR3 is TGTGCCAGCAGTTCCCGTCCAGTTGCCCGGACTACAAGGGCTATTTTTCCCGGGGAGCTGTTTTTT. It is translated as CASSSRPVARTTRAIFPGELFF.

The V call is TRBV5-8, the J call TRBJ2-7; D is unclear. The CDR3 has 12 residues. The V end was cut by 1 base, the J end by 4 bases, with 6 bases between. Germline V gene sequence: CDR1 SGHTS, CDR2 YDEGEE. The CDR3 bases are TGTGCCAGCAGCTTGTTTAGGTACGAGCAGTACTTC. It translates to CASSLFRYEQYF.

This clone occurred once. This sequence joins TRBV15 and TRBJ2-2; D is possibly TRBD1 (6 bases). V was trimmed by 0 bases and J by 7 bases, leaving 12 bases between them. Germline V gives CDR1 LNHNV, CDR2 YYDKDF (reference sequence). This CDR3 has 15 residues. CDR3 residues: CATSRDRGDSGELFF. The CDR3 DNA reads as TGTGCCACCAGCAGAGACAGGGGAGATAGCGGGGAGCTGTTTTTT.

J is TRBJ1-4 and V is TRBV15, with a possible D match to TRBD1 (5 bases). The CDR3 length is 19 residues. Germline values: CDR1 LNHNV, CDR2 YYDKDF (reference sequence). V was trimmed by 0 bases and J by 0 bases, leaving 17 bases between them. The CDR3 protein is CATSRDINSGAATNEKLFF. The CDR3 region has the DNA TGTGCCACCAGCAGAGATATCAACTCTGGGGCGGCAACTAATGAAAAACTGTTTTTT.

This chain links TRBV6-1 with TRBJ2-7; TRBD1 matches at 7 bases. Germline assignment: CDR1 MNHNS and CDR2 SASEGT. V shed 1 base and J 3 bases; nucleotides not matched to a gene: 9. The CDR3 consists of 16 residues. The CDR3 DNA reads TGTGCCAGCAGTGAAGGCCTTTGGGGACAGTACTACGAGCAGTACTTC. Protein sequence: CASSEGLWGQYYEQYF.

The table lists this clone with a count of one. The chain employs TRBV28 and TRBJ1-6; TRBD1 matches at 8 bases. CDR3 length: 16 residues. Germline V gene data show CDR1 as MDHEN and CDR2 as SYDVKM. Trimming at V came to 5 bases and at J to 10 bases, leaving 13 bases not matched to a gene. CDR3: CASSLPGQGEVSPLHF. The CDR3 coding sequence is TGTGCCAGCAGTCTCCCAGGACAGGGCGAAGTCTCACCCCTCCACTTT.

This chain uses TRBV2 with TRBJ1-4, with TRBD1 identical over 8 bases. The V gene's germline CDR1 is SNHLY and CDR2 FYNNEI. The junction had 9 bases not matched to a gene; V was cut back by 10 bases and J by 5 bases. This CDR3 spans 14 amino acids. CDR3 sequence: CAKRQGLNNEKLFF. CDR3 nucleotide sequence: TGTGCCAAACGACAGGGGCTTAACAATGAAAAACTGTTTTTT.

The rearrangement joins TRBV5-1 to TRBJ2-2; 11 bases match TRBD2. V dropped 0 bases and J dropped 0; count of bases not matched to a gene: 7. Looked up from germline, CDR1 is SGHRS and CDR2 is YFSETQ. The length of the CDR3 is 19 residues. The CDR3 sequence is CASSLVLAGGYANTGELFF. CDR3 in DNA: TGCGCCAGCAGCTTGGTCCTAGCGGGAGGTTACGCGAACACCGGGGAGCTGTTTTTT.

The chain couples TRBV7-9 to TRBJ2-5, with 14 bases aligning to TRBD2. The end of the DNA is better explained by TRBJ2-7, so the J call may be wrong. The CDR3 totals 14 residues. Germline CDR1 reads SEHNR; CDR2 reads FQNEAQ (reference sequence). The CDR3 nucleotides are TGTGCCAGCAGCGGGACTAGCGGGAGTTACGAGCAGTACTTC. Residues: CASSGTSGSYEQYF.

The rearrangement uses TRBV6-1 and TRBJ1-5; D is ambiguous. Germline values: CDR1 MNHNS, CDR2 SASEGT. The CDR3 has 14 residues. V was cut by 1 base and J by 6 bases, with 10 bases left in between. The CDR3 bases are TGTGCCAGCAGTGAAGGGACCGGAATTCAGCCCCAGCATTTT. This gives the protein CASSEGTGIQPQHF.

This clone was recorded once. This sequence joins TRBV6-5 and TRBJ2-7; D uncertain. V lost 8 bases to trimming and J lost 2 bases, with 10 bases between them. The CDR3 totals 12 residues. Germline lookup yields CDR1 MNHEY and CDR2 SVGAGI. CDR3 sequence reads: CASRDDAYEQYF. The CDR3 DNA sequence: TGTGCCAGCCGCGATGACGCCTACGAGCAGTACTTC.